These T cell receptor beta chains were read from a single sample in a study of blood T cell repertoires in COVID-19. Measured with immunoSEQ multiplex PCR; TCRdb has only the in-frame clones, and not every one. This table holds about 270,000 clones, more than 80% found once. The specimen was PBMCs or T cells enriched from blood (not recorded which). These receptors all come from a woman aged 18-29 years who had recovered from COVID-19. The CDR3 runs from the conserved cysteine through the conserved F or W. The D gene is left open where the match is weak. Only part of the rows carry a size: once, few, many, or a class if the clone is expanded.

CDR3nt: TGTGCCAGCAGCTTAGGGGCGGGGAACACTGAAGCTTTCTTT; CDR3aa: CASSLGAGNTEAFF; d_gene: -; abundance: few; v_gene: TRBV7-2; j_gene: TRBJ1-1
CDR3nt: TGTGCCAGCGGTACAGGGGGAGGCACTGAAGCTTTCTTT; CDR3aa: CASGTGGGTEAFF; d_gene: TRBD1; abundance: -; v_gene: TRBV27; j_gene: TRBJ1-1
CDR3nt: TGCGCCAGCAGCTTGGAGGCAGGAACCTACGAGCAGTACTTC; CDR3aa: CASSLEAGTYEQYF; d_gene: -; abundance: -; v_gene: TRBV5-1; j_gene: TRBJ2-7
CDR3nt: TGCGCCAGCAGCCAAAGTAGGGACAGGGAGATTTATGGCTACACCTTC; CDR3aa: CASSQSRDREIYGYTF; d_gene: TRBD1; abundance: -; v_gene: TRBV4-1; j_gene: TRBJ1-2
CDR3nt: TGTGCCAGCAGCGTAACTACGGCCCCATACTCTGGAAACACCATATATTTT; CDR3aa: CASSVTTAPYSGNTIYF; d_gene: -; abundance: -; v_gene: TRBV9; j_gene: TRBJ1-3
CDR3nt: TGTGCCAGCAGCCACGGGACTAGCGGCATAGGGGAGGAGACCCAGTACTTC; CDR3aa: CASSHGTSGIGEETQYF; d_gene: TRBD2; abundance: -; v_gene: TRBV5-4; j_gene: TRBJ2-5
CDR3nt: TGTGCCAGCAGCCAACCAGACAGGGGTGGGTATGGCTACACCTTC; CDR3aa: CASSQPDRGGYGYTF; d_gene: TRBD1; abundance: -; v_gene: TRBV3-1/TRBV3-2; j_gene: TRBJ1-2
CDR3nt: TGTGCCAGTAGCCAGGCGCCGGGACTAGCGACCAATGAGCAGTTCTTC; CDR3aa: CASSQAPGLATNEQFF; d_gene: TRBD2; abundance: -; v_gene: TRBV19; j_gene: TRBJ2-1
CDR3nt: TGTGCCAGCAGCTTAGGTCCTGGGGGGGCGAATGAGCAGTTCTTC; CDR3aa: CASSLGPGGANEQFF; d_gene: -; abundance: -; v_gene: TRBV7-9; j_gene: TRBJ2-1
CDR3nt: TGTGCCAGCAGCTTAGCGTTGCGGGCCTCCTATAATTCACCCCTCCACTTT; CDR3aa: CASSLALRASYNSPLHF; d_gene: -; abundance: -; v_gene: TRBV7-8; j_gene: TRBJ1-6
CDR3nt: TGTGCCAGCAGCCCTAGGGACAGCGTCTATGGCTACACCTTC; CDR3aa: CASSPRDSVYGYTF; d_gene: TRBD1; abundance: -; v_gene: TRBV4-2; j_gene: TRBJ1-2
CDR3nt: TGTGCCAGCACCGGACAGGGGTTTAATAATTCACCCCTCCACTTT; CDR3aa: CASTGQGFNNSPLHF; d_gene: TRBD1; abundance: -; v_gene: TRBV28; j_gene: TRBJ1-6
CDR3nt: TGTGCCATCGGGGACAGGGCAGTATTTGGGGCCAACGTCCTGACTTTC; CDR3aa: CAIGDRAVFGANVLTF; d_gene: TRBD1; abundance: -; v_gene: TRBV25-1; j_gene: TRBJ2-6
CDR3nt: TGTGCCAGCAGTGAAGCGTGGGACAGGGTATATGGCTACACCTTC; CDR3aa: CASSEAWDRVYGYTF; d_gene: TRBD1; abundance: -; v_gene: TRBV6-1; j_gene: TRBJ1-2
CDR3nt: TGTGCCAGCTCATCACAAATACCAGGGACAGGACAGCCCCAGCATTTT; CDR3aa: CASSSQIPGTGQPQHF; d_gene: TRBD1; abundance: -; v_gene: TRBV18; j_gene: TRBJ1-5
CDR3nt: TGTGCCAGCAGCGTACGGACAGGGGGCGGCTACACCTTC; CDR3aa: CASSVRTGGGYTF; d_gene: TRBD1; abundance: -; v_gene: TRBV9; j_gene: TRBJ1-2
CDR3nt: TGCGCCAGCAGACAGGTCTCTGAAGCTTTCTTT; CDR3aa: CASRQVSEAFF; d_gene: -; abundance: once; v_gene: TRBV10-2; j_gene: TRBJ1-1
CDR3nt: TGTGCCAGCAGCGTAGCGGGGGGGGCCCCCTACAATGAGCAGTTCTTC; CDR3aa: CASSVAGGAPYNEQFF; d_gene: TRBD2; abundance: -; v_gene: TRBV9; j_gene: TRBJ2-1
CDR3nt: TGTGCCAGTAGTCCTCGGGACAGGGGGCCGCTGGGAGAAAAACTGTTTTTT; CDR3aa: CASSPRDRGPLGEKLFF; d_gene: TRBD1; abundance: few; v_gene: TRBV19; j_gene: TRBJ1-4
CDR3nt: TGTGCCAGCAGCACCGGGACACCTTCCTACGAGCAGTACTTC; CDR3aa: CASSTGTPSYEQYF; d_gene: -; abundance: -; v_gene: TRBV7-9; j_gene: TRBJ2-7
CDR3nt: TGTGCCAGTAGTGAGGTGGGAGGGGACCCCTACGAGCAGTACTTC; CDR3aa: CASSEVGGDPYEQYF; d_gene: TRBD2; abundance: -; v_gene: TRBV19; j_gene: TRBJ2-7
CDR3nt: TGTGCCAGCAGCTTAGATCAGGGCACCACCGGCTACACCTTC; CDR3aa: CASSLDQGTTGYTF; d_gene: -; abundance: -; v_gene: TRBV7-3; j_gene: TRBJ1-2
CDR3nt: TGTGCCAGCAGCGTCTCCGGGACTAGCGGGGGAAATGAGCAGTTCTTC; CDR3aa: CASSVSGTSGGNEQFF; d_gene: TRBD2; abundance: -; v_gene: TRBV9; j_gene: TRBJ2-1
CDR3nt: TGTGCCAGCAGTGCCACTAGCGGGAAACTTGAGCAGTACTTC; CDR3aa: CASSATSGKLEQYF; d_gene: TRBD2; abundance: -; v_gene: TRBV2; j_gene: TRBJ2-7
CDR3nt: TGTGCCACCAGTGAGGCAGGCTTTAGCAATCAGCCCCAGCATTTT; CDR3aa: CATSEAGFSNQPQHF; d_gene: -; abundance: -; v_gene: TRBV24-1; j_gene: TRBJ1-5
CDR3nt: TGCGCCAGCAGCTTTTGGAGCGGCCGCACAGATACGCAGTATTTT; CDR3aa: CASSFWSGRTDTQYF; d_gene: -; abundance: -; v_gene: TRBV5-1; j_gene: TRBJ2-3
CDR3nt: TGTGCCAGCAACGCGGTAGCTAACTATGGCTACACCTTC; CDR3aa: CASNAVANYGYTF; d_gene: -; abundance: -; v_gene: TRBV2; j_gene: TRBJ1-2